This entry is about one TCR beta chain. CDR1 and CDR2 (germline): MDHEN, SYDVKM. The CDR3 sequence is 13 residues long. V dropped 10 bases and J dropped 11 bases, with 23 bases sitting between them. This record belongs to a study of blood T cells in healthy people across ages. PCR was performed a second time for about 7 to 12 cycles using a sample-barcoded 5' primer and a J-beta primer mix. Every molecule of cDNA carried a tag from a template-switch adaptor with 12 random nucleotides. Using its own MiXCR run on the 5' RACE reads, TCRdb lists one record per CDR3 protein. The data show some 1.5 million distinct CDR3 sequences, 25% to 30% seen once.

Sequencing input: blood. The receptor was derived from a woman aged 25 to 39 in good health. The genes are TRBV28 and TRBJ2-5; possible D gene TRBD2, 7 bases. CDR3 sequence: CAIAARGGVEQYF. CDR3 bases: TGTGCCATCGCTGCCAGGGGAGGGGTAGAGCAGTACTTC.